The next 30 T cell receptor beta chains were all read from a single sample in a study of PD-L1 blockade in urothelial cancer. Profiled with immunoSEQ multiplex PCR; TCRdb holds only in-frame clones, not every one. This sample has 50,000 or so clones, with 70% to 90% found just once. The time point: pretreatment peripheral blood. Sample: PBMCs, taken around atezolizumab (anti-PD-L1) treatment. All receptors derive from a man in his 60s with urothelial cancer.

In its sample, this clone was seen a few times. At one end, the junction sequence differs from germline, possibly due to a read error. J is TRBJ2-2 and V is TRBV7-7; D perhaps matches TRBD2 (5 bases). The length of the CDR3 is 13 residues. The V gene's germline CDR1 is SSHAT and CDR2 FNYEAQ (reference sequence). CDR3 sequence: CASSLPSNRELFF. CDR3 sequence (DNA): TGTGCTAGCAGCTTGCCTAGCAATCGGGAGCTGTTTTTT.

The chain employs TRBV11-2 and TRBJ1-3; no firm D call. Germline V gene lookup returns CDR1 SGHAT and CDR2 FQNNGV. This CDR3 has 14 residues. V was cut by 1 base and J by 1 base, with 5 bases left in between. The CDR3 sequence is CASSLGTSGNTIYF. Here the CDR3 DNA reads TGTGCCAGCAGCTTAGGGACTTCTGGAAACACCATATATTTT. The full variable domain, completed using reference TRBV11-2 and TRBJ1-3, is EAGVAQSPRYKIIEKRQSVAFWCNPISGHATLYWYQQILGQGPKLLIQFQNNGVVDDSQLPKDRFSAERLKGVDSTLKIQPAKLEDSAVYLCASSLGTSGNTIYFGEGSWLTVV.

V usage is TRBV25-1 and J usage is TRBJ2-2; perhaps TRBD2 as D (5 bases). There are 15 residues in the CDR3. Germline CDR1 MGHDK, CDR2 SYGVNS. V lost 1 base and J lost 4, with 10 bases in between. This CDR3 is CASSELSSSTGELFF. The DNA of the CDR3 is TGTGCCAGCAGTGAATTGTCTAGCAGCACCGGGGAGCTGTTTTTT.

The chain combines TRBV13 with TRBJ1-3, with a weak D call TRBD1 (5 bases). There are 15 residues in the CDR3. Trimming took off 4 bases at V and 0 bases at J, with 10 bases between the two ends. Germline V gene lookup returns CDR1 PRHDT and CDR2 FYEKMQ (reference sequence). Written as DNA, the CDR3 is TGTGCCAGCAGCTACCTCCAGGGCTCTGGAAACACCATATATTTT. Translated: CASSYLQGSGNTIYF.

V usage is TRBV5-1 and J usage is TRBJ2-5, with D possibly being TRBD1 (6 bases). V lost 2 bases and J lost 5, with 19 bases in between. Germline V gene sequence: CDR1 SGHRS, CDR2 YFSETQ. The CDR3 extends over 16 amino acids. CDR3 bases: TGCGCCAGCAGCTTAGGGGGAACAGCCCTAGGGGAGACCCAGTACTTC. It yields the protein CASSLGGTALGETQYF.

This clone was seen only once. This chain connects TRBV7-2 to TRBJ2-1; D is possibly TRBD1 (7 bases). The CDR3 sequence is 15 residues long. Looked up from germline, CDR1 is SGHTA and CDR2 is FQGNSA. Trimming pared 7 bases from V and 8 bases from J, leaving 21 bases between. Here the CDR3 reads CASNFAGQLIDEQFF. The CDR3 nucleotides are TGTGCCAGCAACTTTGCGGGACAGCTTATCGATGAGCAGTTCTTC.

This rearrangement joins TRBV27 to TRBJ1-1; D not resolved. Per germline, CDR1 MNHEY and CDR2 SMNVEV (reference sequence). The CDR3 runs to 13 residues. Trimming stripped 5 bases from V and 4 bases from J, with 11 bases between. In nucleotides, the CDR3 is TGTGCCAGCAGTCCCCGGAGGACCACTGAAGCTTTCTTT. Translating gives CASSPRRTTEAFF.

This clone is a singleton in its sample. The rearrangement links TRBV18 to TRBJ2-5, with D perhaps TRBD1 (5 bases). V was trimmed by 2 bases and J by 2 bases, leaving 24 bases between them. The CDR3 runs to 19 residues. Germline V CDR1 and CDR2: KGHSH, LQKENI. The CDR3 protein is CASSPSQGLPLLLQETQYF. CDR3 DNA sequence: TGTGCCAGCTCACCAAGTCAGGGTTTGCCCTTACTTTTGCAAGAGACCCAGTACTTC.

This chain links TRBV21-1 with TRBJ1-1. TRBV21-1 is a pseudogene. The CDR3 is made up of 13 amino acids. The CDR3 DNA is TGTGCCAGTTTTCTACTCATGAACACTGAAGCTTTCTTT. Residues: CASFLLMNTEAFF.

V usage is TRBV29-1 and J usage is TRBJ2-5; 7 nucleotides match TRBD2. Germline V CDR1 and CDR2: SQVTM, ANQGSEA. The CDR3 runs 13 residues. The junction had 6 bases not matched to a gene; V was cut back by 4 bases and J by 4 bases. CDR3 region: CSVVAGVPETQYF. CDR3 bases: TGCAGCGTTGTGGCGGGGGTACCAGAGACCCAGTACTTC.

This chain joins TRBV19 and TRBJ1-5; the match to TRBD1 covers 7 bases. The CDR3 extends over 15 amino acids. The V and J ends lost 7 bases and 3 bases, in that order; junction bases with no gene match: 9. Germline CDR1 reads LNHDA; CDR2 reads SQIVND (reference sequence). The CDR3 DNA is TGTGCCAGTACTCCACCGGGACAGAACAATCAGCCCCAGCATTTT. Translating gives CASTPPGQNNQPQHF.

This chain joins TRBV6-1 and TRBJ1-4; D possibly corresponds to TRBD1 (5 bases). Trimming removed 10 bases from V and 11 bases from J, with 17 bases in between. CDR3 length equals 12 residues. The germline gives CDR1 MNHNS, CDR2 SASEGT. CDR3 amino acids: CAISDDAGKLFF. The CDR3 DNA is TGTGCCATCTCCGACGACGCAGGGAAACTGTTTTTT.

This chain uses TRBV6-6 with TRBJ1-5; TRBD1 aligns across 7 bases. V lost 1 base to trimming and J lost 5 bases; unmatched junction nucleotides: 8. The CDR3 sequence is 16 residues long. The V gene's germline CDR1 is MNHNY and CDR2 SVGAGI (reference sequence). CDR3 residues: CASSYWRGRGDQPQHF. In DNA, the CDR3 is TGTGCCAGCAGTTACTGGAGGGGGCGAGGAGATCAGCCCCAGCATTTT.

The rearrangement joins TRBV7-9 to TRBJ1-2; D gene uncertain. Germline V gene data show CDR1 as SEHNR and CDR2 as FQNEAQ (reference sequence). V was pared by 7 bases and J by 0 bases, with 12 bases between. The CDR3 consists of 14 residues. The CDR3, as DNA: TGTGCCAGCACCCCCCGGGAATCTAACTATGGCTACACCTTC. Translation gives CASTPRESNYGYTF.

The chain has TRBV4-2 and TRBJ1-3, with a tentative D call TRBD1 (6 bases). Trimming removed 4 bases at V and 0 bases at J, with 19 bases between. The germline gives CDR1 LGHNA, CDR2 YNFKEQ. The CDR3 contains 18 residues. The CDR3 loop is CASSRQRARGSSGNTIYF. The DNA of the CDR3 is TGTGCCAGCAGCCGCCAGAGGGCCAGGGGAAGCTCTGGAAACACCATATATTTT.

This chain uses TRBV13 with TRBJ1-1; tentative D call: TRBD1 (5 bases). The germline CDR1 and CDR2 sequences are PRHDT and FYEKMQ (reference sequence). The CDR3 runs to 13 residues. V lost 5 bases, J lost 3 bases, and 10 bases lay in between. The DNA of the CDR3 is TGTGCCAGCAGCCGCAGGGTTGACACTGAAGCTTTCTTT. Its translation is CASSRRVDTEAFF.

The genes are TRBV5-1 and TRBJ2-1; 7 bases agree with TRBD2. The CDR3 is 15 residues long. Trimming cost V 0 bases and J 9 bases; bases outside gene matches: 9. Germline values: CDR1 SGHRS, CDR2 YFSETQ. This chain's CDR3 is CASSLGATSFTEQFF. The CDR3 DNA reads as TGCGCCAGCAGCTTGGGGGCGACTAGCTTTACTGAGCAGTTCTTC.

The J gene is TRBJ1-2, the V gene TRBV9, with TRBD1 as a possible D gene (6 bases). The germline V and J ends were trimmed by 5 bases and 2 bases, with 10 bases remaining between them. CDR3 length equals 13 residues. Per the germline V gene, CDR1 is SGDLS and CDR2 is YYNGEE. The CDR3 sequence: CASSRDTNYGYTF. For the CDR3, the DNA is TGTGCCAGCAGTCGGGACACGAACTATGGCTACACCTTC.

This clone was found a few times. The chain couples TRBV7-9 to TRBJ1-1, with D perhaps matching TRBD1 (6 bases). The CDR3 runs to 15 residues. Germline assignment: CDR1 SEHNR and CDR2 FQNEAQ (reference sequence). V shed 2 bases and J shed 0 bases, with 10 bases lying between them. The CDR3 reads CASSLLQGLNTEAFF. CDR3 sequence (DNA): TGTGCCAGCAGCTTATTGCAGGGGTTGAACACTGAAGCTTTCTTT.

The chain uses TRBV5-1 and TRBJ1-5, with D tentatively TRBD1 (6 bases). This CDR3 has 15 amino acids. Per germline, CDR1 SGHRS and CDR2 YFSETQ. V gave up 5 bases and J gave up 2 bases, with 14 bases separating them. The CDR3 reads CASRRSGEGNQPQHF. Written as DNA, the CDR3 is TGCGCCAGCAGAAGGTCAGGGGAAGGCAATCAGCCCCAGCATTTT.

The chain couples TRBV7-9 to TRBJ1-3, with D uncertain. The germline V gene has CDR1 SEHNR and CDR2 FQNEAQ (reference sequence). V was shortened by 3 bases and J by 4 bases, with 4 bases between the two germline ends. The CDR3 covers 12 residues. In DNA form, the CDR3 reads TGTGCCAGCAGCTTTCAGGGAAACACCATATATTTT. This encodes CASSFQGNTIYF.

The V and J genes are TRBV25-1 and TRBJ1-2; TRBD1 aligns across 10 bases. This CDR3 has 14 residues. V lost 3 bases, J lost 7 bases, and 5 bases stayed unmatched. Germline assignment: CDR1 MGHDK and CDR2 SYGVNS. CDR3 in DNA: TGTGCCAGCAGTGATGACAGGGGGCGATTTGGCTACACCTTC. Translating it yields CASSDDRGRFGYTF.

V gene TRBV18 combines with J gene TRBJ2-2; 9 bases are a match to TRBD2. The CDR3 is 14 amino acids. Losses at the gene ends were 10 bases for V and 1 base for J; bases not matched to a gene: 4. Germline-derived CDR1 and CDR2 are KGHSH and LQKENI. For the CDR3, the DNA is TGTGCCACCGCAGCGGGGGGGAACACCGGGGAGCTGTTTTTT. Translated: CATAAGGNTGELFF.

This clone was recorded only once. The J gene is TRBJ2-7, the V gene TRBV7-9; unclear D gene. This CDR3 is 12 amino acids long. V was cut by 2 bases and J by 2 bases, with 4 bases left in between. Germline lookup yields CDR1 SEHNR and CDR2 FQNEAQ (reference sequence). The CDR3, as DNA: TGTGCCAGCAGCTTAAGCCCCTACGAGCAGTACTTC. Amino acid sequence: CASSLSPYEQYF.

This CDR3 is CASSITSGSYNEQFF. The CDR3 DNA reads as TGTGCCAGCAGCATTACTAGCGGTTCCTACAATGAGCAGTTCTTC. V usage is TRBV5-4 and J usage is TRBJ2-1; 8 nucleotides agree with TRBD2. CDR3 length: 15 amino acids. Germline loops: CDR1 SGHNT, CDR2 YYREEE (reference sequence). The J segment lost 1 base and the V segment lost 4 bases, leaving 4 bases of the junction unmatched.

The chain employs TRBV5-4 and TRBJ2-5, with D maybe TRBD1 (6 bases). This CDR3 spans 15 amino acids. Trimming took 4 bases from V and 2 from J, leaving 15 bases between them. Germline V gene sequence: CDR1 SGHNT, CDR2 YYREEE (reference sequence). The CDR3 protein is CASSVGLQGQETQYF. The CDR3 DNA follows: TGTGCCAGCAGCGTCGGTCTACAGGGACAAGAGACCCAGTACTTC.

The genes are TRBV18 and TRBJ2-1, with D hard to call. The CDR3 length is 14 residues. V shed 3 bases and J shed 1 base, with 7 bases lying between them. Germline values: CDR1 KGHSH, CDR2 LQKENI. The CDR3 DNA is TGTGCCAGCTCACCGGCATCTTCCTACAATGAGCAGTTCTTC. Translation: CASSPASSYNEQFF. Supplemented by reference TRBV18 and TRBJ2-1, the full variable domain reads NAGVMQNPRHLVRRRGQEARLRCSPMKGHSHVYWYRQLPEEGLKFMVYLQKENIIDESGMPKERFSAEFPKEGPSILRIQQVVRGDSAAYFCASSPASSYNEQFFGPGTRLTVL.

The V gene is TRBV5-4, the J gene TRBJ2-3; 9 bases align to TRBD1. Trimming took 3 bases from V and 0 from J; bases not matched to a gene: 5. Germline lookup yields CDR1 SGHNT and CDR2 YYREEE (reference sequence). The CDR3 totals 16 residues. DNA of the CDR3: TGTGCCAGCAGCTACGGACAGGGGCTTAGCACAGATACGCAGTATTTT. It translates to CASSYGQGLSTDTQYF.

The chain couples TRBV4-1 to TRBJ2-7; D is unresolved. CDR3 length: 13 residues. V lost 1 base to trimming and J lost 3 bases, with 7 bases between them. Germline CDR1 and CDR2: MGHRA and YSYEKL. The CDR3 sequence: CASSQVGGYEQYF. In DNA, the CDR3 is TGCGCCAGCAGCCAAGTAGGCGGCTACGAGCAGTACTTC.

The gene calls are TRBV9 and TRBJ2-5, with no clear D. Trimming took 0 bases from V and 1 from J, leaving 13 bases between them. The germline V gene encodes CDR1 SGDLS and CDR2 YYNGEE. CDR3 length: 16 amino acids. CDR3 sequence: CASSVGGGTSQETQYF. As DNA, the CDR3 is TGTGCCAGCAGCGTAGGCGGCGGTACATCCCAAGAGACCCAGTACTTC.